The 14 T cell receptor beta chains reported below all come from one sample, sequenced in a study of early stage breast cancer tumors. The table came from immunoSEQ multiplex PCR; TCRdb's copy has only in-frame clones and leaves some out. The table shows 25,000 to 35,000 clones, with around 67% occurring only once. Sequencing input: breast tumor tissue. Every receptor here comes from a person aged 25 to 40 with breast cancer.

The chain recombines TRBV7-2 with TRBJ2-7, with no clear D. In germline, CDR1 is SGHTA, CDR2 FQGNSA. Trimming left V 0 bases short and J 2 bases short, with 11 bases between. This CDR3 contains 15 residues. The CDR3 protein is CASSLAQLDPYEQYF. In nucleotides, the CDR3 is TGTGCCAGCAGCTTAGCGCAGTTAGATCCCTACGAGCAGTACTTC. Together with reference TRBV7-2 and TRBJ2-7, the CDR3 gives the full variable domain: GAGVSQSPSNKVTEKGKDVELRCDPISGHTALYWYRQSLGQGLEFLIYFQGNSAPDKSGLPSDRFSAERTGGSVSTLTIQRTQQEDSAVYLCASSLAQLDPYEQYFGPGTRLTVT.

The CDR3 loop reads CASSSRDRGRRNQPQHF. CDR3 nucleotides: TGTGCCAGCAGCTCGCGGGACAGGGGGCGCCGCAATCAGCCCCAGCATTTT. This chain links TRBV7-2 with TRBJ1-5; TRBD1 matches at 12 bases. This CDR3 has 17 residues. J lost 2 bases, V lost 4 bases, and 6 bases had no gene match. The germline CDR1 and CDR2 sequences are SGHTA and FQGNSA.

This chain connects TRBV18 to TRBJ1-1; D perhaps matches TRBD1 (6 bases). Germline V lookup: CDR1 KGHSH, CDR2 LQKENI. This CDR3 has 14 residues. Trimming left V 2 bases short and J 4 bases short, with 11 bases between. The CDR3 protein is CASSPEQGITEAFF. DNA for the CDR3: TGTGCCAGCTCACCAGAACAGGGCATCACTGAAGCTTTCTTT.

This clone was observed a handful of times. The V gene is TRBV7-9, the J gene TRBJ2-1, with 8 bases that match TRBD2. The germline V gene encodes CDR1 SEHNR and CDR2 FQNEAQ (reference sequence). There are 15 residues in the CDR3. With V trimmed by 7 bases and J by 7 bases, 12 bases remained unmatched. CDR3 protein: CASTLAGGSWNEQFF. The CDR3 coding sequence is TGTGCCAGCACCCTAGCGGGCGGGAGCTGGAATGAGCAGTTCTTC.

The J gene is TRBJ1-1, the V gene TRBV7-8; D is unresolved. Germline assignment: CDR1 SGHVS and CDR2 FQNEAQ. The CDR3 runs to 14 residues. The ends were cut back, 3 bases at V and 4 bases at J, with 12 bases in the middle. CDR3 sequence reads: CASSLDGLVTEAFF. The CDR3 DNA is TGTGCCAGCAGCTTGGACGGGCTTGTCACTGAAGCTTTCTTT. Together with reference TRBV7-8 and TRBJ1-1, the CDR3 gives the full variable domain: GAGVSQSPRYKVAKRGQDVALRCDPISGHVSLFWYQQALGQGPEFLTYFQNEAQLDKSGLPSDRFFAERPEGSVSTLKIQRTQQEDSAVYLCASSLDGLVTEAFFGQGTRLTVV.

The table lists this clone with a count of one. The rearrangement uses TRBV5-6 and TRBJ2-1; 8 positions match TRBD1. Unmatched junction bases numbered 10, after V lost 4 bases and J lost 4 bases. The V gene's germline CDR1 is SGHDT and CDR2 YYEEEE. The CDR3 is 16 amino acids. The CDR3 spells CASSHSRDRSYNEQFF. The DNA for the CDR3 is TGTGCCAGCAGCCATTCCCGGGACAGGAGTTACAATGAGCAGTTCTTC.

This chain connects TRBV29-1 to TRBJ1-1; perhaps TRBD1 as D (5 bases). The germline gives CDR1 SQVTM, CDR2 ANQGSEA. The CDR3 length is 13 residues. Trimming cost V 4 bases and J 3 bases, with 12 bases left between them. The CDR3 loop is CSVGLARDTEAFF. CDR3 in DNA: TGCAGCGTTGGACTAGCCAGGGACACTGAAGCTTTCTTT. The full variable domain, with the rest looked up from reference TRBV29-1 and TRBJ1-1, is SAVISQKPSRDICQRGTSLTIQCQVDSQVTMMFWYRQQPGQSLTLIATANQGSEATYESGFVIDKFPISRPNLTFSTLTVSNMSPEDSSIYLCSVGLARDTEAFFGQGTRLTVV.

This clone ranks as medium-sized. The gene calls are TRBV29-1 and TRBJ2-2, with D possibly matching TRBD1 (5 bases). The CDR3 has 13 residues. V lost 3 bases and J lost 0, with 5 bases in between. Germline values: CDR1 SQVTM, CDR2 ANQGSEA. As DNA, the CDR3 is TGCAGCGTTGACAGGGCGAACACCGGGGAGCTGTTTTTT. Its protein product is CSVDRANTGELFF.

V is TRBV19 and J is TRBJ1-2, with a weak D call TRBD1 (6 bases). This CDR3 contains 17 residues. The V end lost 6 bases, the J end lost 0 bases, and 20 bases lay between the germline ends. Germline V gene lookup returns CDR1 LNHDA and CDR2 SQIVND (reference sequence). The CDR3 loop is CASSDIVGARANYGYTF. CDR3 DNA sequence: TGTGCCAGTAGCGACATAGTGGGGGCCCGAGCTAACTATGGCTACACCTTC.

This clone was detected only a few times. V gene TRBV5-1 combines with J gene TRBJ1-4, with D possibly TRBD1 on 5 matching bases. Germline CDR1 reads SGHRS; CDR2 reads YFSETQ. There are 12 residues in the CDR3. Trimming took 4 bases from V and 11 from J, leaving 12 bases between them. The CDR3: CASSVDWGKLFF. The CDR3 region has the DNA TGCGCCAGCAGCGTTGACTGGGGGAAACTGTTTTTT.

This clone was seen only once. CDR3 in amino acids: CASSLVPPLHYEQYF. The DNA of the CDR3 is TGTGCCAGCAGCCTCGTACCCCCACTGCACTACGAGCAGTACTTC. The gene calls are TRBV7-9 and TRBJ2-7, with D uncertain. The V and J ends lost 5 bases and 3 bases respectively, with 17 bases between them. Germline V gene data show CDR1 as SEHNR and CDR2 as FQNEAQ (reference sequence). The CDR3 sequence is 15 residues long.

The chain carries TRBV5-6 and TRBJ1-4; D uncertain. Trimming removed 2 bases from V and 13 bases from J, with 27 bases in between. The CDR3 is 17 amino acids. From germline, CDR1 is SGHDT and CDR2 YYEEEE. In DNA form, the CDR3 reads TGTGCCAGCAGCTTTAAGCCCCGGGAGACTGGGCCCGGAGGACTGTTTTTT. It specifies CASSFKPRETGPGGLFF.

This clone has more than one count but fewer than ten. This chain uses TRBV6-5 with TRBJ1-1; possibly TRBD1 for D (6 bases). Germline CDR1 reads MNHEY; CDR2 reads SVGAGI. Between the trimmed V and J ends, which lost 5 bases and 1 base, there was a span of 14 bases. CDR3 length: 15 residues. The CDR3 spells CASSARQAANTEAFF. As DNA, the CDR3 is TGTGCCAGCAGTGCACGACAGGCGGCGAACACTGAAGCTTTCTTT.

The V gene is TRBV4-3, the J gene TRBJ1-4, with 9 bases identical to TRBD1. CDR1 is LGHNA, CDR2 YSLEER, per germline. This CDR3 region has 15 residues. Trimming at V came to 4 bases and at J to 7 bases, leaving 7 bases not matched to a gene. The CDR3 protein is CASSPTGGVGEKLFF. DNA of the CDR3: TGCGCCAGCAGCCCCACAGGGGGCGTGGGTGAAAAACTGTTTTTT.